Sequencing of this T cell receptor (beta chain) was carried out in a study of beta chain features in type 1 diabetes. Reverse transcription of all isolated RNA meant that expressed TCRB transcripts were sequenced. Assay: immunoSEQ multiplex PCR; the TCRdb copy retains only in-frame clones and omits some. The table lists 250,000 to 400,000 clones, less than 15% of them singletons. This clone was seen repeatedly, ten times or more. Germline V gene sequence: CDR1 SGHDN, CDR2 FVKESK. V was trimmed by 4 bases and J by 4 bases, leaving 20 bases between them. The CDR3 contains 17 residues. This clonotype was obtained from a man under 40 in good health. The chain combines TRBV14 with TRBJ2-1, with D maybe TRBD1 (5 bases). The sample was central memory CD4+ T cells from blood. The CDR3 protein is CASSPSFGRVAYNEQFF. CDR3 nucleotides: TGTGCCAGCAGCCCCTCTTTCGGCAGGGTCGCGTACAATGAGCAGTTCTTC.